This T cell receptor beta chain was recorded in a study of vaccination and CD4 T cells after COVID-19. The overall study: Stimuli were overlapping spike peptide pools of SARS-CoV-2 and three common cold coronaviruses (HCoV-NL63, HCoV-OC43, HCoV-229E). Whole-study findings and limits: Convalescent patients had 304 of 307 vaccine-specific clones showing spike mono-reactivity.

Sequenced with the Oncomine TCR Beta short-read assay was DNA taken from cultured CD4+ T cells. TCRdb re-called the PCR reads with MiXCR, one entry per CDR3 protein. The data show about 10,000 distinct CDR3 sequences, with roughly half seen just once and roughly a tenth held by the top ten. Trimming cost V 0 bases and J 1 base, with 6 bases left between them. The CDR3 consists of 14 residues. Per germline, CDR1 LNHNV and CDR2 YYDKDF (reference sequence). The treatment here: approximately nine-day PBMC culture with coronavirus spike peptide pools or control peptides (ViraFEST assay). It was with about 10 IU/ml IL-2 and roughly 9.4 ug/ml peptide pools that 1.5 million to 2.5 million PBMCs per well were cultured. Details on this clonotype: The target antigen is unknown.

The chain uses TRBV15 and TRBJ1-1; D unresolved. The source material was CD4+ T cells from blood, cultured in vitro. The sequence derives from a human donor who had recovered from COVID-19. The CDR3 protein is CATSRDWANTEAFF. CDR3 coding DNA: TGTGCCACCAGCAGAGATTGGGCGAACACTGAAGCTTTCTTT.